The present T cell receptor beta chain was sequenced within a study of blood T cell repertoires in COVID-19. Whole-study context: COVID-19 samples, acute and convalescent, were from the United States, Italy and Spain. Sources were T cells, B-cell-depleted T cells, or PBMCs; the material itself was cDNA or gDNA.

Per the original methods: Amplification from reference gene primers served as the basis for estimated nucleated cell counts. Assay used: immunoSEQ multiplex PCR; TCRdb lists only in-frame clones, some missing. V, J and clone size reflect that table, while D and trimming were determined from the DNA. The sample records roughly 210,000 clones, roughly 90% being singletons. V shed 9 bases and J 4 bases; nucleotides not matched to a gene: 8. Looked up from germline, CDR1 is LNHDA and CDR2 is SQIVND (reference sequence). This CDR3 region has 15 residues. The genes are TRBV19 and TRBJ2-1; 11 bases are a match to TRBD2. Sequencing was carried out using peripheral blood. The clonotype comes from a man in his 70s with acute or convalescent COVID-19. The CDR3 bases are TGTGCCAGCACCCTTACTAGCGGGAGTTACAATGAGCAGTTCTTC. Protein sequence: CASTLTSGSYNEQFF.